The 5 T cell receptor beta chains reported below all come from one sample, sequenced in a study of beta chain features in type 1 diabetes. Their recognized antigens are unknown. Expressed TCRB transcripts got sequenced, as all isolated RNA was reverse transcribed. The repertoire was sequenced with immunoSEQ multiplex PCR; TCRdb's copy has only in-frame clones and lacks some. The data contain some 290,000 clones, around 15% of them seen just once; the ten biggest clones take up 0.015% to 0.02%. Study-wide results and limits: Across all four CD4+ subsets, people with type 1 diabetes showed modestly shorter TCRB CDR3s.

The sample comprised naive CD4+ T cells from blood. Every receptor here comes from a man aged 25 to 40 with type 1 diabetes.

The chain links TRBV5-6 to TRBJ2-2; 7 nucleotides line up with TRBD2. J gave up 3 bases and V 4 bases, and 6 bases lay outside the gene matches. Germline CDR1 and CDR2: SGHDT and YYEEEE. This CDR3 has 15 residues. The CDR3 loop is CASSRGLEYTGELFF. As DNA, the CDR3 is TGTGCCAGCAGCCGCGGACTAGAATACACCGGGGAGCTGTTTTTT. Looking up the rest from reference TRBV5-6 and TRBJ2-2 gives the full variable domain: DAGVTQSPTHLIKTRGQQVTLRCSPKSGHDTVSWYQQALGQGPQFIFQYYEEEERQRGNFPDRFSGHQFPNYSSELNVNALLLGDSALYLCASSRGLEYTGELFFGEGSRLTVL.

This clone was detected a few times. V gene TRBV29-1 combines with J gene TRBJ2-4, with TRBD1 as a possible D gene (6 bases). The germline V gene encodes CDR1 SQVTM and CDR2 ANQGSEA. V lost 7 bases to trimming and J lost 3 bases, with 19 bases between them. The CDR3 extends over 15 amino acids. The CDR3 DNA is TGCAGCGCCAGAACCCCAGGGGAAGGCAAAAACATTCAGTACTTC. The encoded protein is CSARTPGEGKNIQYF.

CDR3 protein: CASSPSGQGGNEQFF. As DNA, the CDR3 is TGTGCCAGCTCACCTTCGGGACAGGGCGGCAATGAGCAGTTCTTC. This rearrangement joins TRBV18 to TRBJ2-1; 9 bases align to TRBD1. V lost 3 bases to trimming and J lost 6 bases; unmatched junction nucleotides: 6. The germline V gene encodes CDR1 KGHSH and CDR2 LQKENI. CDR3 length: 15 amino acids. Together with reference TRBV18 and TRBJ2-1, the CDR3 gives the full variable domain: NAGVMQNPRHLVRRRGQEARLRCSPMKGHSHVYWYRQLPEEGLKFMVYLQKENIIDESGMPKERFSAEFPKEGPSILRIQQVVRGDSAAYFCASSPSGQGGNEQFFGPGTRLTVL.

In this sample, this clone turned up a few times. The chain links TRBV5-1 to TRBJ2-2, with 9 bases matching TRBD2. The CDR3 has 14 amino acids. Germline assignment: CDR1 SGHRS and CDR2 YFSETQ. The junction had 2 bases not matched to a gene; V was cut back by 0 bases and J by 8 bases. The CDR3 reads CASSLDLAGGELFF. CDR3 DNA: TGCGCCAGCAGCTTGGATCTAGCGGGAGGGGAGCTGTTTTTT.

In DNA form, the CDR3 reads TGCAGCGTTGACTCTGTCCAGGGGGCCAACGAGCAGTACTTC. Translated, it gives CSVDSVQGANEQYF. The chain links TRBV29-1 to TRBJ2-7, with 8 nucleotides matching TRBD1. From germline, CDR1 is SQVTM and CDR2 ANQGSEA. V shed 3 bases and J 5 bases; nucleotides not matched to a gene: 9. The CDR3 spans 14 residues.